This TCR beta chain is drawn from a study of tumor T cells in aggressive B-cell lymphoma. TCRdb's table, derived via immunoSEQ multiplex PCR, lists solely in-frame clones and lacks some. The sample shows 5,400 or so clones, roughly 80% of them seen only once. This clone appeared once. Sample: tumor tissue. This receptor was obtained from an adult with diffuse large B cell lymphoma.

CDR3 sequence: CASSYSGLAGTDTQYF. CDR3 sequence (DNA): TGTGCCAGCAGTTACTCCGGACTAGCGGGAACAGATACGCAGTATTTT. The rearrangement joins TRBV6-5 to TRBJ2-3, with TRBD2 matching 12 bases. Trimming removed 0 bases from V and 3 bases from J; junction bases left unmatched: 1. The CDR3 loop spans 16 amino acids. Germline values: CDR1 MNHEY, CDR2 SVGAGI.